These 20 T cell receptor beta chains came from one sample sequenced in a study of cytomegalovirus exposure and HLA in healthy donors. Libraries were prepared by immunoSEQ multiplex PCR; TCRdb keeps only in-frame clonotypes and omits some of them. The table has about 140,000 clones, roughly 90% seen once. What was sequenced was PBMCs. All receptors come from a man aged 18 to 29 in good health and CMV-seronegative.

This chain joins TRBV7-9 and TRBJ2-7, with D perhaps matching TRBD1 (6 bases). V was pared by 3 bases and J by 12 bases, with 18 bases between. The germline gives CDR1 SEHNR, CDR2 FQNEAQ (reference sequence). This CDR3 has 13 amino acids. CDR3 coding DNA: TGTGCCAGCAGCTTTAGTGGGGGACACCCTTTGTACTTC. Amino acid sequence: CASSFSGGHPLYF.

This rearrangement joins TRBV5-5 to TRBJ2-4; a weak D match, TRBD1 (6 bases). With 5 bases removed from V and 7 bases from J, the gap between germline ends came to 19 bases. The CDR3 has 15 amino acids. Germline assignment: CDR1 SGHKS and CDR2 YYEKEE (reference sequence). This CDR3 reads CASRSTTGTANIQYF. CDR3 nucleotides: TGTGCCAGCAGATCAACTACAGGGACGGCGAACATTCAGTACTTC.

This chain uses TRBV9 with TRBJ1-4; 7 nucleotides align to TRBD1. Germline V lookup: CDR1 SGDLS, CDR2 YYNGEE. The V segment lost 3 bases and the J segment 5 bases; nucleotides outside the gene matches: 10. The CDR3 consists of 16 residues. The CDR3: CASSGAQGEVNEKLFF. The CDR3 DNA follows: TGTGCCAGCAGCGGCGCCCAGGGGGAAGTCAATGAAAAACTGTTTTTT.

The chain uses TRBV5-1 and TRBJ1-1, with a tentative D call TRBD1 (6 bases). Germline lookup yields CDR1 SGHRS and CDR2 YFSETQ. The CDR3 loop spans 14 amino acids. Trimming pared 4 bases from V and 5 bases from J, leaving 15 bases between. The CDR3 sequence is CASSVTGAPTEAFF. CDR3 DNA: TGCGCCAGCAGCGTGACAGGCGCGCCAACTGAAGCTTTCTTT.

The chain has TRBV28 and TRBJ1-2; no clear D gene. Between the trimmed V and J ends, which lost 5 bases and 8 bases, there was a span of 15 bases. Per the germline V gene, CDR1 is MDHEN and CDR2 is SYDVKM. The CDR3 loop spans 13 amino acids. In DNA form, the CDR3 reads TGTGCCAGCAGTCTCCCCTCTACGTGGGGCTACACCTTC. Residues: CASSLPSTWGYTF.

The gene calls are TRBV19 and TRBJ2-7; a possible D gene is TRBD1 (8 bases). V dropped 6 bases and J dropped 0 bases, with 12 bases sitting between them. CDR1 is LNHDA, CDR2 SQIVND, per germline (reference sequence). CDR3 length equals 14 residues. CDR3 in DNA: TGTGCCAGTAGCACAGGGGGGGGCTCCTACGAGCAGTACTTC. It codes for CASSTGGGSYEQYF.

This chain links TRBV30 with TRBJ2-1; tentatively, D is TRBD2 (5 bases). The V gene's germline CDR1 is GTSNPN and CDR2 SVGIG (reference sequence). This CDR3 contains 11 residues. V gave up 0 bases and J gave up 15 bases, with 12 bases separating them. The CDR3 sequence is CAWSVAARRFF. In DNA form, the CDR3 reads TGTGCCTGGAGTGTAGCGGCTCGGCGGTTCTTC.

This chain links TRBV29-1 with TRBJ2-3; possible D gene TRBD2, 5 bases. CDR1 SQVTM and CDR2 ANQGSEA come from the germline V gene. V was cut by 6 bases and J by 6 bases, with 16 bases left in between. This CDR3 spans 13 amino acids. The CDR3 spells CSVSPGVSDTQYF. For the CDR3, the DNA is TGCAGCGTCTCACCCGGGGTGTCGGATACGCAGTATTTT.

V is TRBV29-1 and J is TRBJ2-1, with 10 bases lining up with TRBD2. Trimming at V came to 7 bases and at J to 0 bases, leaving 9 bases not matched to a gene. The CDR3 has 16 amino acids. Germline assignment: CDR1 SQVTM and CDR2 ANQGSEA. In DNA, the CDR3 is TGCAGCGGCCAACTAGCGGGATATCTCTCCTACAATGAGCAGTTCTTC. It codes for CSGQLAGYLSYNEQFF.

The chain carries TRBV9 and TRBJ2-3; TRBD2 matches 7 bases. V lost 8 bases and J lost 3; bases outside the gene matches: 6. Germline CDR1 reads SGDLS; CDR2 reads YYNGEE. The CDR3 length is 13 residues. The DNA of the CDR3 is TGTGCCAGTGGGAGGGCAGTTACAGATACGCAGTATTTT. This encodes CASGRAVTDTQYF. The entire variable domain, with the rest obtained from reference TRBV9 and TRBJ2-3, is as follows: DSGVTQTPKHLITATGQRVTLRCSPRSGDLSVYWYQQSLDQGLQFLIQYYNGEERAKGNILERFSAQQFPDLHSELNLSSLELGDSALYFCASGRAVTDTQYFGPGTRLTVL.

As regards this clone: This sample includes further DNA sequences coding for the same CDR3. The gene calls are TRBV5-1 and TRBJ1-4, with D perhaps matching TRBD1 (5 bases). Trimming cost V 5 bases and J 2 bases, with 10 bases left between them. CDR3 length equals 14 residues. The germline CDR1 and CDR2 sequences are SGHRS and YFSETQ. The CDR3 is CASSLTATNEKLFF. In DNA, the CDR3 is TGCGCCAGCAGTTTGACAGCCACTAATGAAAAACTGTTTTTT.

The count of this clone is one. The rearrangement uses TRBV2 and TRBJ1-1, with no clear D. The V gene's germline CDR1 is SNHLY and CDR2 FYNNEI. The CDR3 extends over 14 amino acids. Deletions cut 2 bases from V and 6 bases from J, with 13 bases between. The CDR3 DNA follows: TGTGCCAGCAGTGAATTTGGCGTTGGAGCTGAAGCTTTCTTT. The encoded protein is CASSEFGVGAEAFF.

The J gene is TRBJ2-3, the V gene TRBV10-1; the D gene is possibly TRBD1 (5 bases). Trimming took off 5 bases at V and 2 bases at J, with 8 bases between the two ends. Germline V gene data show CDR1 as WNHNN and CDR2 as SYGVQD (reference sequence). This CDR3 is built from 13 residues. CDR3 coding DNA: TGCGCCAGCAGTCAACAGGTCACAGATACGCAGTATTTT. Translation: CASSQQVTDTQYF.

V gene TRBV9 combines with J gene TRBJ2-3; possibly TRBD2 for D (6 bases). CDR3 length equals 17 residues. Germline V gives CDR1 SGDLS, CDR2 YYNGEE. V was shortened by 4 bases and J by 0 bases, with 18 bases between the two germline ends. The CDR3 nucleotides are TGTGCCAGCAGCTTCCCGGGGGTTGGGGGAAGCACAGATACGCAGTATTTT. Protein product: CASSFPGVGGSTDTQYF.

This clone was counted once. CDR3 sequence reads: CASSGGDNEQFF. DNA for the CDR3: TGTGCCAGCAGTGGCGGGGACAATGAGCAGTTCTTC. The chain joins TRBV2 to TRBJ2-1, with D possibly being TRBD2 (6 bases). CDR3 length: 12 residues. Germline V CDR1 and CDR2: SNHLY, FYNNEI. V was clipped by 4 bases and J by 5 bases, with 6 bases between them. Full variable domain (missing parts from reference TRBV2 and TRBJ2-1): EPEVTQTPSHQVTQMGQEVILRCVPISNHLYFYWYRQILGQKVEFLVSFYNNEISEKSEIFDDQFSVERPDGSNFTLKIRSTKLEDSAMYFCASSGGDNEQFFGPGTRLTVL.

This clone was seen once. The chain joins TRBV30 to TRBJ2-1, with 8 nucleotides matching TRBD2. The CDR3 spans 12 residues. From germline, CDR1 is GTSNPN and CDR2 SVGIG (reference sequence). V lost 3 bases, J lost 11 bases, and 6 bases stayed unmatched. The chain's CDR3 is CAWRQTSGQQFF. DNA of the CDR3: TGTGCCTGGAGGCAAACTAGCGGCCAGCAGTTCTTC.

The CDR3 loop reads CSGNTFSGGTGTQYF. The CDR3 DNA reads as TGCAGCGGGAATACCTTTAGCGGGGGGACTGGGACCCAGTACTTC. The chain links TRBV29-1 to TRBJ2-5; TRBD2 matches 10 bases. The CDR3 runs to 15 residues. Germline V gives CDR1 SQVTM, CDR2 ANQGSEA. Trimming at V came to 7 bases and at J to 7 bases, leaving 15 bases not matched to a gene.

J is TRBJ2-7 and V is TRBV15, with TRBD1 matching 7 bases. Germline loops: CDR1 LNHNV, CDR2 YYDKDF (reference sequence). The CDR3 covers 14 residues. V was pared by 4 bases and J by 0 bases, with 3 bases of the junction left unmatched. This CDR3 reads CATSIQGRSYEQYF. CDR3 sequence (DNA): TGTGCCACCAGCATACAGGGGCGCTCCTACGAGCAGTACTTC.

The V call is TRBV10-3, the J call TRBJ2-7; D is uncertain. V was trimmed by 0 bases and J by 7 bases, leaving 4 bases between them. The V gene's germline CDR1 is ENHRY and CDR2 SYGVKD. The CDR3 runs 11 residues. CDR3 sequence reads: CAISESREQYF. The CDR3 DNA is TGTGCCATCAGTGAGTCCAGGGAGCAGTACTTC.

V gene TRBV5-1 combines with J gene TRBJ1-4; no firm D call. V shed 4 bases and J shed 4 bases, with 14 bases lying between them. Germline V gives CDR1 SGHRS, CDR2 YFSETQ. The CDR3 runs to 15 residues. The CDR3 nucleotides read TGCGCCAGCAGCCGACGGTACGGGAGTAATGAAAAACTGTTTTTT. Its translation is CASSRRYGSNEKLFF.